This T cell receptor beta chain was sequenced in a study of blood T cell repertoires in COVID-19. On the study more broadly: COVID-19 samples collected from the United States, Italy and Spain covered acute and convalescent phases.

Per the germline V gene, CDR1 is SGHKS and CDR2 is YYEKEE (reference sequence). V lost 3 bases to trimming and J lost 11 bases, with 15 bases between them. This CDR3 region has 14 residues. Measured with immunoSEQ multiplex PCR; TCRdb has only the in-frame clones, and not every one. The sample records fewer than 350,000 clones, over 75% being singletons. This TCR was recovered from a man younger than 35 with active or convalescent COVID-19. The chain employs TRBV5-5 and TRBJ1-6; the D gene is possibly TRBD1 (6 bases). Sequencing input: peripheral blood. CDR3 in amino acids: CASSSRDNRAPLHF. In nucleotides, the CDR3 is TGTGCCAGCAGCTCCCGGGACAATAGGGCACCCCTCCACTTT.